This is a list of T cell receptor beta chains from one sample in a study of T cells in Graves' hyperthyroidism and ophthalmopathy. MiXCR, run by TCRdb on the multiplex PCR reads, gives a single entry per CDR3 protein. The table includes approximately 480,000 distinct CDR3 sequences, around 21% detected once. Sequencing used blood. The receptors here all came from a man aged 18 to 29 with Graves' hyperthyroidism. CDR3s include the opening cysteine and the closing phenylalanine or tryptophan. The D gene is left open where the match is weak. Rows may omit the clone size; those that give it use once, few, many or a size class.

v_call: TRBV30; j_call: TRBJ2-7; clone_size: .; d_call: .; cdr3_nt: TGTGCCTGGATACGAGACTCCTACGAGCAGTACTTC; cdr3_aa: CAWIRDSYEQYF
v_call: TRBV7-2; j_call: TRBJ2-5; clone_size: many; d_call: .; cdr3_nt: TGTGCCAGCAGCTTATCGGCACTTCCGGAGGAGACCCAGTACTTC; cdr3_aa: CASSLSALPEETQYF
v_call: TRBV30; j_call: TRBJ1-3; clone_size: .; d_call: .; cdr3_nt: TGTGCCTGGAGTGGGGTAACTTACAGCTCTGGAAACACCATATATTTT; cdr3_aa: CAWSGVTYSSGNTIYF
v_call: TRBV2; j_call: TRBJ2-2; clone_size: .; d_call: .; cdr3_nt: TGTGCCAGCCACAATCCGGGGGTGAACACCGGGGAGCTGTTTTTT; cdr3_aa: CASHNPGVNTGELFF
v_call: TRBV6-5; j_call: TRBJ2-7; clone_size: .; d_call: .; cdr3_nt: TGTGCCAGCAGTTACTCGACAGGTTCCGACTACGAGCAGTACTTC; cdr3_aa: CASSYSTGSDYEQYF
v_call: TRBV9; j_call: TRBJ1-2; clone_size: .; d_call: .; cdr3_nt: TGTGCCAGCAGCGTAGCCAGGGGCGATTTGAATCATGGCTACACCTTC; cdr3_aa: CASSVARGDLNHGYTF
v_call: TRBV25-1; j_call: TRBJ2-7; clone_size: many; d_call: .; cdr3_nt: TGTGCCAGCAGTGGCTTAGTTCCCGAGCAGTACTTC; cdr3_aa: CASSGLVPEQYF
v_call: TRBV6-1; j_call: TRBJ2-7; clone_size: many; d_call: TRBD2; cdr3_nt: TGTGCCAGCAGTGAAGGGGCTAGCGGGTTCTACGAGCAGTACTTC; cdr3_aa: CASSEGASGFYEQYF
v_call: TRBV2; j_call: TRBJ2-5; clone_size: few; d_call: .; cdr3_nt: TGTGCCAGCAGTGTAGAGGCGCCTCAAGAGACCCAGTACTTC; cdr3_aa: CASSVEAPQETQYF
v_call: TRBV2; j_call: TRBJ2-7; clone_size: few; d_call: TRBD1; cdr3_nt: TGTGCCAGCAGTGAAGCGCCGGGACAGGGGAGGTACGAGCAGTACTTC; cdr3_aa: CASSEAPGQGRYEQYF
v_call: TRBV5-1; j_call: TRBJ2-7; clone_size: .; d_call: .; cdr3_nt: TGCGCCAGCAGTTCTGTAGGGGGGCGCGTCTACGAGCAGTACTTC; cdr3_aa: CASSSVGGRVYEQYF
v_call: TRBV9; j_call: TRBJ2-2; clone_size: many; d_call: .; cdr3_nt: TGTGCCAGCGGGAGGACATCCCGTCCGACCGGGGAGCTGTTTTTT; cdr3_aa: CASGRTSRPTGELFF
v_call: TRBV20-1; j_call: TRBJ2-2; clone_size: many; d_call: TRBD2; cdr3_nt: TGCAGTGCCCCCCTGAGTAGCGGGGCGTACACCGGGGAGCTGTTTTTT; cdr3_aa: CSAPLSSGAYTGELFF
v_call: TRBV20-1; j_call: TRBJ2-5; clone_size: once; d_call: TRBD1; cdr3_nt: TGCAGTGCGACGGACAGGGAGAACGAAGAGACCCAGTACTTC; cdr3_aa: CSATDRENEETQYF
v_call: TRBV29-1; j_call: TRBJ2-7; clone_size: .; d_call: .; cdr3_nt: TGCAGCGTTACCACCCTTCTGGGGTTCTCCTACGAGCAGTACTTC; cdr3_aa: CSVTTLLGFSYEQYF
v_call: TRBV2; j_call: TRBJ1-5; clone_size: once; d_call: .; cdr3_nt: TGTGCCAGCATTGGGGGAGGGGGTCAGCATTTT; cdr3_aa: CASIGGGGQHF
v_call: TRBV11-2; j_call: TRBJ2-2; clone_size: many; d_call: TRBD1; cdr3_nt: TGTGCCACATACGGGACAGGGAGCACCGGGGAGCTGTTTTTT; cdr3_aa: CATYGTGSTGELFF
v_call: TRBV28; j_call: TRBJ2-7; clone_size: many; d_call: .; cdr3_nt: TGTGCCAGCAGTTTAGGGCTCCTCCCCTACGAGCAGTACTTC; cdr3_aa: CASSLGLLPYEQYF
v_call: TRBV6-1; j_call: TRBJ1-2; clone_size: .; d_call: TRBD1; cdr3_nt: TGTGCCAGCTTTAGGGACAGGGCAGAAGGCTACACCTTC; cdr3_aa: CASFRDRAEGYTF
v_call: TRBV11-2; j_call: TRBJ1-2; clone_size: many; d_call: .; cdr3_nt: TGTGCCAGCAGCTTAAATGGACCTAACTATGGCTACACCTTC; cdr3_aa: CASSLNGPNYGYTF
v_call: TRBV6-1; j_call: TRBJ1-1; clone_size: many; d_call: TRBD1; cdr3_nt: TGTGCCAGCAGTGGGACAGGGGGGAACACTGAAGCTTTCTTT; cdr3_aa: CASSGTGGNTEAFF
v_call: TRBV5-1; j_call: TRBJ1-2; clone_size: .; d_call: TRBD1; cdr3_nt: TGCGCCAGCAGCCGCGGACAGGGAGACGCCTACACCTTC; cdr3_aa: CASSRGQGDAYTF
v_call: TRBV12-3/TRBV12-4; j_call: TRBJ2-2; clone_size: many; d_call: .; cdr3_nt: TGTGCCAGCAGTCCCCAAAGACGTGGGTGGGAGCTGTTTTTT; cdr3_aa: CASSPQRRGWELFF
v_call: TRBV16; j_call: TRBJ1-2; clone_size: many; d_call: .; cdr3_nt: TGTGCCAGCAGCCAAGGACCGGATGGCTACACCTTC; cdr3_aa: CASSQGPDGYTF
v_call: TRBV12-3/TRBV12-4; j_call: TRBJ2-5; clone_size: many; d_call: .; cdr3_nt: TGTGCCAGCACCTGGGGCTCAGGACAAGAGACCCAGTACTTC; cdr3_aa: CASTWGSGQETQYF